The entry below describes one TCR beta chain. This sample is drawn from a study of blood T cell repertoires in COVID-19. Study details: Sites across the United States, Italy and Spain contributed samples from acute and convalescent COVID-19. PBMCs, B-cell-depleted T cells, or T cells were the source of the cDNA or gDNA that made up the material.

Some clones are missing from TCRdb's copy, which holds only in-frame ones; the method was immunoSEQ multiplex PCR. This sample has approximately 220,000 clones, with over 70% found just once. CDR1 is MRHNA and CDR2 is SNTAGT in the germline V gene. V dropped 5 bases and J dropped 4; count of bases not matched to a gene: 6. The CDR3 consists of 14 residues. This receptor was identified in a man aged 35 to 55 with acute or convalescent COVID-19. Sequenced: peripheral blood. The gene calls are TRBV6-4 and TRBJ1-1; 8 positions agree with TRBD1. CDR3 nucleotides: TGTGCCAGCAGTCTGGACAGGGTGGCCACTGAAGCTTTCTTT. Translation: CASSLDRVATEAFF.